A single sample is the source of the 8 T cell receptor beta chains below, sequenced in a study of cytomegalovirus exposure and HLA in healthy donors (dated by TCRdb to the late 2010s). The library was produced with the immunoSEQ multiplex PCR assay. A mixture of 60 forward primers for TCR Vbeta segments and 13 reverse primers for TCR Jbeta segments was used in the multiplex PCR. TCRdb took over this immuneACCESS table, retaining in-frame rearrangements with V and J assigned. Such tables are incomplete; in checked studies, under half of the missing clones stem from an unresolved V gene, and the remainder is unexplained. Counted in this sample were under 150,000 clones; approximately 85% of them appeared once. Of the sample, around 1.7% is held by the ten largest clones. Sample: PBMCs. The receptors stem from a boy aged 10-17 years in good health and CMV-seronegative.

The chain is built from TRBV29-1 and TRBJ2-1, with D tentatively TRBD2 (6 bases). Germline CDR1 and CDR2: SQVTM and ANQGSEA. The length of the CDR3 is 13 residues. The CDR3 DNA reads TGCAGTCTTGCGGGGCGCGCCTACAATGAGCAGTTCTTC. Amino acids: CSLAGRAYNEQFF.

J is TRBJ1-1 and V is TRBV9; D possibly corresponds to TRBD1 (5 bases). The germline V gene encodes CDR1 SGDLS and CDR2 YYNGEE. The germline V and J ends were trimmed by 4 bases and 4 bases, with 20 bases remaining between them. This CDR3 spans 16 amino acids. The CDR3 DNA follows: TGTGCCAGCAGCCCCAAGCGTCCAGGGCGGGGCACTGAAGCTTTCTTT. It encodes CASSPKRPGRGTEAFF.

This clone was counted a few times. This chain joins TRBV6-5 and TRBJ1-2, with D tentatively TRBD1 (5 bases). CDR1 is MNHEY and CDR2 is SVGAGI in the germline V gene. V dropped 7 bases and J dropped 7 bases, with 19 bases sitting between them. The CDR3 extends over 14 amino acids. The CDR3 protein is CASTPGPGWSGYTF. CDR3 bases: TGTGCCAGCACCCCAGGACCAGGGTGGAGTGGCTACACCTTC.

V usage is TRBV9 and J usage is TRBJ2-5, with D perhaps TRBD1 (5 bases). CDR1 is SGDLS and CDR2 is YYNGEE in the germline V gene. The CDR3 spans 15 residues. V was cut by 0 bases and J by 2 bases, with 11 bases left in between. The CDR3 reads CASSVGAGWQETQYF. The CDR3 coding sequence is TGTGCCAGCAGCGTAGGGGCAGGGTGGCAAGAGACCCAGTACTTC.

This clone came up a few times. The V and J genes are TRBV12-5 and TRBJ1-1; unclear D gene. Germline CDR1 and CDR2: LGHNT and FRNRAP. The CDR3 contains 11 residues. V was pared by 0 bases and J by 11 bases, with 7 bases between. The DNA of the CDR3 is TGTGCTAGTGGTTTGGTATCGGGGGCTTTCTTT. Translated, it gives CASGLVSGAFF. Based on the CDR3 plus reference TRBV12-5 and TRBJ1-1, the full variable domain is DARVTQTPRHKVTEMGQEVTMRCQPILGHNTVFWYRQTMMQGLELLAYFRNRAPLDDSGMPKDRFSAEMPDATLATLKIQPSEPRDSAVYFCASGLVSGAFFGQGTRLTVV.

This sequence joins TRBV11-1 and TRBJ2-7, with 11 bases aligning to TRBD1. CDR1 is SGHAT, CDR2 FQDESV, per germline (reference sequence). J was trimmed by 3 bases and V by 4 bases; bases with no gene match: 5. The CDR3 sequence is 15 residues long. CDR3 in DNA: TGTGCCAGCAGCTCCACCGGGACAGGGGGCTACGAGCAGTACTTC. It codes for CASSSTGTGGYEQYF.

The CDR3 DNA is TGCGCCAGCAGCCAGAGAACAGGGGTTAGGGGTGGCTACACCTTC. It is translated as CASSQRTGVRGGYTF. V usage is TRBV4-3 and J usage is TRBJ1-2, with 7 bases fitting TRBD1. Germline CDR1 LGHNA, CDR2 YSLEER. This CDR3 is built from 15 residues. The V gene end was trimmed by 3 bases and the J gene end by 7 bases; junction bases not matched to a gene: 11.

This clone appeared a few times. V is TRBV7-7 and J is TRBJ2-6; D perhaps matches TRBD1 (6 bases). The CDR3 has 15 residues. Looked up from germline, CDR1 is SSHAT and CDR2 is FNYEAQ (reference sequence). This CDR3 reads CASAPDSSGANVLTF. DNA of the CDR3: TGTGCTAGTGCCCCGGACAGCTCTGGGGCCAACGTCCTGACTTTC.